These 22 T cell receptor beta chains were all obtained from the same sample, sequenced in a study of human T cells and chemical hapten exposure. Each CDR3 protein is one row after TCRdb ran MiXCR on the RACE reads. Among more than 55,000 distinct CDR3 sequences, 10% to 12% were seen once, and the ten largest hold about 4%. This sample's time point: pre-sensitization, week 0. This sample's treatment: therapeutic diphenylcyclopropenone sensitization with weekly scalp DPC. Sample: whole blood, taken in connection with sensitization to the hapten diphenylcyclopropenone (DPC). These receptors all come from a woman aged 35 to 49 with alopecia areata. Some clones in this sample may be carry-over from other donors' samples.

This clonotype was seen only once. The junction does not match germline at one end; this may be a read error. The chain has TRBV14 and TRBJ1-2; D is undetermined. In germline, CDR1 is SGHDN, CDR2 FVKESK. This CDR3 is 12 amino acids long. CDR3 DNA: TGTCCCAGCAGCGGCCGGCACTATGGCTACACCTTC. Amino acids: CPSSGRHYGYTF.

The V call is TRBV12-3 or TRBV12-4, the J call TRBJ1-1; TRBD1 aligns across 7 bases. The junction had 5 bases not matched to a gene; V was cut back by 5 bases and J by 5 bases. This CDR3 spans 13 amino acids. CDR3 region: CASSDRARTEAFF. The CDR3 DNA is TGTGCCAGCAGTGACAGGGCGAGAACTGAAGCTTTCTTT.

This clonotype was counted at least ten times. The chain employs TRBV24-1 and TRBJ2-3, with D perhaps TRBD2 (6 bases). Trimming took 1 base from V and 7 from J, leaving 11 bases between them. The CDR3 has 14 residues. Per germline, CDR1 KGHDR and CDR2 SFDVKD. The CDR3: CATSDFRDFYTQYF. The CDR3 bases are TGTGCCACCAGTGATTTCCGGGACTTTTATACGCAGTATTTT.

Ten or more counts support this clonotype. V is TRBV7-3 and J is TRBJ2-7; the D gene is possibly TRBD2 (5 bases). Trimming shortened V by 5 bases and J by 3 bases, and 17 bases separated the two germline ends. Germline V gene data show CDR1 as SGHTA and CDR2 as FQGTGA. This CDR3 has 15 amino acids. The CDR3 loop reads CASSLRGGVNYEQYF. The CDR3 DNA sequence: TGTGCCAGCAGCCTCCGGGGTGGGGTCAACTACGAGCAGTACTTC.

The gene calls are TRBV6-2 or TRBV6-3 and TRBJ1-1; D may be TRBD1 (5 bases). This CDR3 comprises 12 residues. V was clipped by 5 bases and J by 8 bases, with 12 bases between them. Germline V gene sequence: CDR1 MNHEY, CDR2 SVGEGT. The CDR3 sequence is CASSARGGEAFF. Here the CDR3 DNA reads TGTGCCAGCAGTGCCCGGGGCGGCGAAGCTTTCTTT.

This sequence joins TRBV18 and TRBJ1-1, with 7 bases lining up with TRBD1. CDR1 is KGHSH, CDR2 LQKENI, per germline. CDR3 length: 13 residues. J was trimmed by 4 bases and V by 5 bases; bases with no gene match: 4. CDR3 coding DNA: TGTGCCAGCTCAATCGGGACAGCCACTGAAGCTTTCTTT. It codes for CASSIGTATEAFF.

The rearrangement links TRBV29-1 to TRBJ1-5; no firm D call. Germline V gene data show CDR1 as SQVTM and CDR2 as ANQGSEA. The V end was cut by 4 bases, the J end by 5 bases, with 12 bases between. This CDR3 has 13 residues. As DNA, the CDR3 is TGCAGCGTTGCTGTAGGACCCGATCAGCCCCAGCATTTT. Amino acid sequence: CSVAVGPDQPQHF.

This clonotype was picked up many times. V gene TRBV6-1 combines with J gene TRBJ2-2; D unresolved. This CDR3 region has 14 residues. In germline, CDR1 is MNHNS, CDR2 SASEGT. Between the trimmed V and J ends, which lost 2 bases and 3 bases, there was a span of 7 bases. The chain's CDR3 is CASSEIRDTGELFF. In nucleotides, the CDR3 is TGTGCCAGCAGTGAAATAAGGGACACCGGGGAGCTGTTTTTT.

This clonotype appeared many times. The chain couples TRBV29-1 to TRBJ1-2; 8 nucleotides line up with TRBD1. The CDR3 consists of 17 residues. V gave up 0 bases and J gave up 0 bases; unmatched junction bases: 9. CDR1 is SQVTM and CDR2 is ANQGSEA in the germline V gene. Written as DNA, the CDR3 is TGCAGCGTTGAAGATTCCGGGACAGGCGGAGCTAACTATGGCTACACCTTC. Its protein product is CSVEDSGTGGANYGYTF.

This clonotype was observed a few times. The chain couples TRBV29-1 to TRBJ2-7; 8 bases are a match to TRBD2. The CDR3 extends over 14 amino acids. The V and J ends lost 5 bases and 7 bases, in that order; junction bases with no gene match: 13. From germline, CDR1 is SQVTM and CDR2 ANQGSEA. For the CDR3, the DNA is TGCAGCGTTATAAGTAGGCGGGGGGATTTTGAGCAGTACTTC. It is translated as CSVISRRGDFEQYF.

The V gene is TRBV29-1, the J gene TRBJ2-4, with 7 bases that match TRBD1. The CDR3 has 13 amino acids. Germline V gene sequence: CDR1 SQVTM, CDR2 ANQGSEA. Unmatched junction bases numbered 8, after V lost 5 bases and J lost 7 bases. The DNA for the CDR3 is TGCAGCGTTCAAGGGGGCGGTGAGAACATTCAGTACTTC. Translation: CSVQGGGENIQYF.

J is TRBJ2-2 and V is TRBV19; D is unresolved. Trimming shortened V by 4 bases and J by 6 bases, and 12 bases separated the two germline ends. This CDR3 is 14 amino acids long. CDR1 LNHDA and CDR2 SQIVND come from the germline V gene (reference sequence). In nucleotides, the CDR3 is TGTGCCAGTAGTAAAAGAGGATCCGCCGGGGAGCTGTTTTTT. Translating gives CASSKRGSAGELFF. Supplemented by reference TRBV19 and TRBJ2-2, the full variable domain reads DGGITQSPKYLFRKEGQNVTLSCEQNLNHDAMYWYRQDPGQGLRLIYYSQIVNDFQKGDIAEGYSVSREKKESFPLTVTSAQKNPTAFYLCASSKRGSAGELFFGEGSRLTVL.

This chain uses TRBV14 with TRBJ2-5; 7 bases match TRBD1. Trimming removed 4 bases from V and 4 bases from J; junction bases left unmatched: 3. CDR1 and CDR2 from the germline V gene are SGHDN and FVKESK. The CDR3 is made up of 13 amino acids. The CDR3: CASSLRGPETQYF. For the CDR3, the DNA is TGTGCCAGCAGCCTGAGGGGGCCAGAGACCCAGTACTTC.

Regarding this clonotype: A read error is possible here, since a much larger clone lies one base away. The chain carries TRBV6-1 and TRBJ2-3; no clear D gene. V dropped 8 bases and J dropped 5 bases, with 17 bases sitting between them. From germline, CDR1 is MNHNS and CDR2 SASEGT. The length of the CDR3 is 14 residues. The CDR3 protein is CASCVPEPIDTQYF. CDR3 DNA sequence: TGTGCCAGCTGTGTCCCGGAACCAATAGATACGCAGTATTTT.

The rearrangement joins TRBV7-2 to TRBJ1-6; D remains unclear. Trimming removed 2 bases from V and 6 bases from J, with 5 bases in between. From germline, CDR1 is SGHTA and CDR2 FQGNSA. There are 13 residues in the CDR3. The CDR3 nucleotides read TGTGCCAGCAGCTTATACGTTAATTCACCCCTCCACTTT. It codes for CASSLYVNSPLHF.

The count of this clonotype is one. Being one base from a much bigger clone, this may be a read error. The genes are TRBV4-3 and TRBJ2-2; 10 positions agree with TRBD2. Looked up from germline, CDR1 is LGHNA and CDR2 is YSLEER. The CDR3 contains 17 residues. The CDR3 here is CASSQATSGVNNGELFF. In nucleotides, the CDR3 is TGCGCCAGCAGCCAAGCCACTAGCGGGGTAAACAACGGGGAGCTGTTTTTT.

This clonotype was detected ten times or more. The rearrangement links TRBV3-1 to TRBJ1-2; TRBD1 is a possible D gene (5 bases). CDR3 size: 14 residues. V lost 1 base, J lost 7 bases, and 13 bases lay in between. Germline CDR1 LGHDT, CDR2 YNNKEL (reference sequence). CDR3 sequence: CASSQGGGALGYTF. CDR3 nucleotides: TGTGCCAGCAGCCAAGGGGGTGGGGCTCTTGGCTACACCTTC.

This clonotype was picked up many times. The chain uses TRBV6-1 and TRBJ2-5, with D uncertain. The CDR3 extends over 15 amino acids. With 7 bases removed from V and 5 bases from J, the gap between germline ends came to 20 bases. Per germline, CDR1 MNHNS and CDR2 SASEGT. The CDR3 sequence: CASTTAVLSSETQYF. The CDR3 DNA follows: TGTGCCAGCACAACTGCGGTTCTTAGTTCCGAGACCCAGTACTTC.

This clonotype was observed many times. The V call is TRBV20-1, the J call TRBJ1-4; 7 nucleotides agree with TRBD1. V shed 5 bases and J 10 bases; nucleotides not matched to a gene: 13. The CDR3 covers 14 residues. Germline CDR1 reads DFQATT; CDR2 reads SNEGSKA (reference sequence). The CDR3 region is CSAPSSGTEGKLFF. The CDR3, as DNA: TGCAGTGCTCCAAGTTCCGGGACAGAAGGAAAACTGTTTTTT.

This clonotype has a count of ten or more. The chain links TRBV19 to TRBJ2-5; 7 positions match TRBD2. The CDR3 extends over 14 amino acids. Looked up from germline, CDR1 is LNHDA and CDR2 is SQIVND (reference sequence). Germline trimming cut 3 bases from V and 6 bases from J; bases unmatched to any gene: 7. The CDR3 protein is CASSILLGGKTQYF. The CDR3 region has the DNA TGTGCCAGTAGTATCCTCCTGGGGGGGAAGACCCAGTACTTC.

This clonotype was detected a few times. V and J are TRBV29-1 and TRBJ2-7; 10 bases fit TRBD1. Germline V gene sequence: CDR1 SQVTM, CDR2 ANQGSEA. Germline trimming cut 6 bases from V and 5 bases from J; bases unmatched to any gene: 4. The CDR3 loop spans 12 amino acids. The CDR3 DNA sequence: TGCAGCGTCCGACAGGGGGCAAACGAGCAGTACTTC. It is translated as CSVRQGANEQYF.

This chain links TRBV12-3 or TRBV12-4 with TRBJ1-1; D ambiguous. This CDR3 contains 14 residues. Trimming stripped 1 base from V and 5 bases from J, with 11 bases between. In nucleotides, the CDR3 is TGTGCCAGCAGTTTAGGGACGGGCCTGACTGAAGCTTTCTTT. Translation: CASSLGTGLTEAFF.